Following are 29 T cell receptor beta chains from one sample sequenced in a study of blood T cell repertoires in COVID-19. TCRdb keeps only in-frame clones here, not all; method: immunoSEQ multiplex PCR. The data contain roughly 150,000 clones, around four fifths of them singletons. Sequencing used peripheral blood. All receptors derive from a woman aged 80 or older with COVID-19, enrolled during active disease.

The V call is TRBV9, the J call TRBJ1-1, with a tentative D call TRBD1 (5 bases). The germline CDR1 and CDR2 sequences are SGDLS and YYNGEE. The CDR3 covers 16 residues. V was cut by 4 bases and J by 3 bases, with 19 bases left in between. CDR3 DNA sequence: TGTGCCAGCAGCCCCCCCGCGGGGCGAGGGGACACTGAAGCTTTCTTT. Translating gives CASSPPAGRGDTEAFF.

The CDR3 here is CASSQGQVNEKLFF. For the CDR3, the DNA is TGTGCCAGCAGCCAGGGACAGGTTAATGAAAAACTGTTTTTT. V is TRBV4-2 and J is TRBJ1-4; 8 bases align to TRBD1. V shed 3 bases and J 4 bases; nucleotides not matched to a gene: 1. CDR3 size: 14 residues. Germline CDR1 and CDR2: LGHNA and YNFKEQ.

This chain connects TRBV7-9 to TRBJ2-2, with D possibly TRBD2 on 6 matching bases. Germline V gives CDR1 SEHNR, CDR2 FQNEAQ (reference sequence). The V end lost 4 bases, the J end lost 0 bases, and 12 bases lay between the germline ends. The CDR3 consists of 16 residues. Written as DNA, the CDR3 is TGTGCCAGCAGCTACGAGGAGGGGCCGAACACCGGGGAGCTGTTTTTT. Protein sequence: CASSYEEGPNTGELFF. The whole variable domain, remainder taken from reference TRBV7-9 and TRBJ2-2, is DTGVSQNPRHKITKRGQNVTFRCDPISEHNRLYWYRQTLGQGPEFLTYFQNEAQLEKSRLLSDRFSAERPKGSFSTLEIQRTEQGDSAMYLCASSYEEGPNTGELFFGEGSRLTVL.

The V and J genes are TRBV5-8 and TRBJ1-2, with D tentatively TRBD1 (6 bases). CDR1 and CDR2 from the germline V gene are SGHTS and YDEGEE. The CDR3 loop spans 13 amino acids. V dropped 4 bases and J dropped 2 bases, with 9 bases sitting between them. The CDR3: CASSPTGNYGYTF. CDR3 nucleotides: TGTGCCAGCAGCCCAACAGGGAACTATGGCTACACCTTC.

This chain connects TRBV2 to TRBJ1-2; 9 bases agree with TRBD1. The CDR3 runs to 13 residues. V lost 4 bases to trimming and J lost 5 bases; unmatched junction nucleotides: 2. In germline, CDR1 is SNHLY, CDR2 FYNNEI. CDR3: CASSGTGVYGYTF. The CDR3 DNA sequence: TGTGCCAGCAGTGGGACAGGGGTGTATGGCTACACCTTC.

V and J are TRBV19 and TRBJ2-7, with D maybe TRBD2 (6 bases). CDR3 size: 14 residues. Deletions cut 1 base from V and 0 bases from J, with 7 bases between. Per the germline V gene, CDR1 is LNHDA and CDR2 is SQIVND (reference sequence). This chain's CDR3 is CASSIGGASYEQYF. For the CDR3, the DNA is TGTGCCAGTAGTATAGGCGGGGCCTCCTACGAGCAGTACTTC.

The rearrangement uses TRBV20-1 and TRBJ1-5; the D gene is possibly TRBD1 (5 bases). The germline V and J ends were trimmed by 4 bases and 7 bases, with 14 bases remaining between them. The CDR3 is made up of 13 amino acids. In germline, CDR1 is DFQATT, CDR2 SNEGSKA (reference sequence). In DNA form, the CDR3 reads TGCAGTGCTACTGAGACAGTACGACAGCCCCAGCATTTT. Protein product: CSATETVRQPQHF.

The chain has TRBV7-9 and TRBJ1-6; 9 bases are shared with TRBD1. There are 15 residues in the CDR3. Germline V gene lookup returns CDR1 SEHNR and CDR2 FQNEAQ (reference sequence). Trimming at V came to 1 base and at J to 9 bases, leaving 4 bases not matched to a gene. The CDR3 spells CASSLGETGGSPLHF. In DNA, the CDR3 is TGTGCCAGCAGCTTAGGGGAGACAGGGGGTTCACCCCTCCACTTT.

The chain carries TRBV7-2 and TRBJ2-7; 8 bases agree with TRBD2. This CDR3 is 14 amino acids long. Germline V gene lookup returns CDR1 SGHTA and CDR2 FQGNSA. After removal of 5 bases from V and 7 bases from J, the junction contained 10 bases not matched to a gene. Written as DNA, the CDR3 is TGTGCCAGCAGCGTCCCGGGCGGGAGGATTGAGCAGTACTTC. Amino acids: CASSVPGGRIEQYF.

Only one count was recorded for this clone. V gene TRBV29-1 combines with J gene TRBJ1-1, with a weak D call TRBD1 (5 bases). This CDR3 has 11 residues. The V end was cut by 7 bases, the J end by 7 bases, with 13 bases between. The germline V gene encodes CDR1 SQVTM and CDR2 ANQGSEA. CDR3 DNA sequence: TGCAGCGCCCACAGGACGGGTGAAGCTTTCTTT. It translates to CSAHRTGEAFF. Using reference TRBV29-1 and TRBJ1-1 for the parts outside the CDR3, the full variable domain is SAVISQKPSRDICQRGTSLTIQCQVDSQVTMMFWYRQQPGQSLTLIATANQGSEATYESGFVIDKFPISRPNLTFSTLTVSNMSPEDSSIYLCSAHRTGEAFFGQGTRLTVV.

The chain couples TRBV18 to TRBJ2-7; the match to TRBD2 covers 7 bases. With 1 base clipped from V and 2 bases from J, the junction kept 5 bases outside the gene matches. Looked up from germline, CDR1 is KGHSH and CDR2 is LQKENI. This CDR3 has 15 residues. This CDR3 is CASSPREGRPYEQYF. CDR3 nucleotide sequence: TGTGCCAGCTCACCACGGGAGGGAAGACCCTACGAGCAGTACTTC.

The rearrangement uses TRBV11-2 and TRBJ1-2; D unresolved. The CDR3 loop spans 14 amino acids. The germline CDR1 and CDR2 sequences are SGHAT and FQNNGV. V lost 4 bases to trimming and J lost 4 bases, with 13 bases between them. The CDR3 bases are TGTGCCAGCAGCTCCAGACAATCCCCCTATGGCTACACCTTC. Translation gives CASSSRQSPYGYTF.

This chain connects TRBV29-1 to TRBJ1-1; D perhaps matches TRBD1 (5 bases). CDR3 length equals 13 residues. V shed 4 bases and J shed 3 bases, with 12 bases lying between them. The germline V gene encodes CDR1 SQVTM and CDR2 ANQGSEA. The CDR3 bases are TGCAGCGTTGTTGGAGGGGTGCACACTGAAGCTTTCTTT. This encodes CSVVGGVHTEAFF.

The chain employs TRBV6-5 and TRBJ1-4; 7 bases are a match to TRBD1. Germline CDR1 and CDR2: MNHEY and SVGAGI. The CDR3 loop spans 14 amino acids. V dropped 5 bases and J dropped 4; count of bases not matched to a gene: 4. The CDR3: CASSTQGYNEKLFF. The CDR3 nucleotides read TGTGCCAGCAGTACACAGGGGTATAATGAAAAACTGTTTTTT.

The CDR3 sequence: CASSTNRGGETQYF. The CDR3 DNA follows: TGTGCCAGCAGTACCAACAGGGGTGGAGAGACCCAGTACTTC. The chain links TRBV7-3 to TRBJ2-5, with 7 bases that match TRBD1. Unmatched junction bases numbered 8, after V lost 6 bases and J lost 4 bases. Germline V gene lookup returns CDR1 SGHTA and CDR2 FQGTGA. The CDR3 totals 14 residues.

The table lists this clone with a count of one. CDR3 loop: CASSHAGTALPHEQYF. CDR3 nucleotides: TGTGCCAGCAGCCATGCTGGGACTGCACTCCCCCACGAGCAGTACTTC. The chain uses TRBV4-2 and TRBJ2-7; perhaps TRBD2 as D (6 bases). This CDR3 is built from 16 residues. Germline-derived CDR1 and CDR2 are LGHNA and YNFKEQ. The V end lost 3 bases, the J end lost 5 bases, and 20 bases lay between the germline ends.

J is TRBJ1-5 and V is TRBV3-1 (or the pseudogene TRBV3-2), with TRBD1 identical over 7 bases. The CDR3 has 15 amino acids. Germline CDR1 reads LGHDT; CDR2 reads YNNKEL (reference sequence). The ends lost 2 bases at V and 4 bases at J; junction bases unmatched: 5. The CDR3 spells CASSQYGQANQPQHF. The CDR3 nucleotides are TGTGCCAGCAGCCAATATGGACAGGCTAATCAGCCCCAGCATTTT.

The J gene is TRBJ1-2, the V gene TRBV2, with D hard to call. Trimming stripped 7 bases from V and 6 bases from J, with 15 bases between. Germline V gives CDR1 SNHLY, CDR2 FYNNEI. This CDR3 has 13 amino acids. CDR3 nucleotides: TGTGCCAGCACTAGAACCGGGTCCCATGGCTACACCTTC. Residues: CASTRTGSHGYTF.

The chain has TRBV7-2 and TRBJ2-1; D is undetermined. Germline lookup yields CDR1 SGHTA and CDR2 FQGNSA. CDR3 length: 15 residues. Trimming took 7 bases from V and 0 from J, leaving 13 bases between them. The CDR3 protein is CASTRSPSSYNEQFF. As DNA, the CDR3 is TGTGCCAGCACCCGCTCACCGAGCTCCTACAATGAGCAGTTCTTC.

The V and J genes are TRBV2 and TRBJ2-2; D uncertain. V lost 6 bases, J lost 5 bases, and 13 bases lay in between. Germline V CDR1 and CDR2: SNHLY, FYNNEI. The CDR3 is made up of 14 amino acids. In DNA, the CDR3 is TGTGCCAGCAGCGCTGCCTCTAGGACCGGGGAGCTGTTTTTT. This codes for CASSAASRTGELFF.

CDR3 region: CASRGDGEGHGYTF. The CDR3, as DNA: TGTGCCAGCAGGGGAGACGGGGAGGGCCATGGCTACACCTTC. The chain recombines TRBV7-9 with TRBJ1-2; D unclear. V lost 6 bases, J lost 6 bases, and 17 bases lay in between. CDR3 length: 14 amino acids. The germline CDR1 and CDR2 sequences are SEHNR and FQNEAQ (reference sequence).

This clone was counted once. The chain couples TRBV5-1 to TRBJ2-3; TRBD2 matches at 11 bases. With V trimmed by 6 bases and J by 8 bases, 14 bases remained unmatched. This CDR3 contains 16 residues. Germline V lookup: CDR1 SGHRS, CDR2 YFSETQ. This CDR3 is CASIAQVAGGPGTQYF. CDR3 DNA sequence: TGCGCCAGCATCGCGCAGGTAGCGGGAGGGCCAGGTACGCAGTATTTT.

This rearrangement joins TRBV29-1 to TRBJ2-5; 7 bases are shared with TRBD2. Germline V lookup: CDR1 SQVTM, CDR2 ANQGSEA. The CDR3 covers 14 residues. J gave up 5 bases and V 0 bases, and 6 bases lay outside the gene matches. CDR3 in DNA: TGCAGCGTTGAAGATGGGAGGGCCTGGGAGACCCAGTACTTC. As protein: CSVEDGRAWETQYF.

This sequence joins TRBV7-8 and TRBJ1-5; tentatively, D is TRBD1 (6 bases). With 1 base removed from V and 2 bases from J, the gap between germline ends came to 15 bases. There are 17 residues in the CDR3. The germline CDR1 and CDR2 sequences are SGHVS and FQNEAQ. The CDR3 reads CASSLGQGSRGNQPQHF. In DNA, the CDR3 is TGTGCCAGCAGCTTAGGGCAGGGGTCGAGGGGCAATCAGCCCCAGCATTTT.

This chain uses TRBV27 with TRBJ1-1; 10 nucleotides agree with TRBD1. Germline CDR1 reads MNHEY; CDR2 reads SMNVEV (reference sequence). V lost 5 bases to trimming and J lost 4 bases; unmatched junction nucleotides: 4. This CDR3 has 14 amino acids. The CDR3, as DNA: TGTGCCAGCAGTCCCCGGACAGGGGGCACTGAAGCTTTCTTT. Its translation is CASSPRTGGTEAFF.

V gene TRBV7-9 combines with J gene TRBJ1-2; 8 bases map to TRBD1. The CDR3 totals 14 residues. Trimming took 5 bases from V and 2 from J; bases not matched to a gene: 4. Germline assignment: CDR1 SEHNR and CDR2 FQNEAQ (reference sequence). The CDR3 sequence: CASSPGQANYGYTF. CDR3 sequence (DNA): TGTGCCAGCAGCCCGGGACAGGCCAACTATGGCTACACCTTC.

V gene TRBV5-4 combines with J gene TRBJ2-1; 12 bases are shared with TRBD1. The germline V gene has CDR1 SGHNT and CDR2 YYREEE (reference sequence). V shed 7 bases, J shed 7 bases, and the junction held 6 bases outside the gene matches. The CDR3 totals 14 residues. The CDR3 reads CASQRDRGRNEQFF. DNA of the CDR3: TGTGCCAGCCAACGGGACAGGGGGCGAAATGAGCAGTTCTTC.

This clone has just a few counts. The V and J genes are TRBV2 and TRBJ1-3, with 7 bases aligning to TRBD1. The length of the CDR3 is 18 residues. The trim removed 6 bases at V and 0 bases at J, leaving 14 bases unmatched. CDR1 is SNHLY and CDR2 is FYNNEI in the germline V gene. CDR3 sequence: CASRSYTGQVLSGNTIYF. In nucleotides, the CDR3 is TGTGCCAGCAGATCATACACAGGACAGGTTCTCTCTGGAAACACCATATATTTT.

The V call is TRBV2, the J call TRBJ2-2, with D perhaps matching TRBD2 (6 bases). CDR1 is SNHLY and CDR2 is FYNNEI in the germline V gene. V was shortened by 8 bases and J by 6 bases, with 16 bases between the two germline ends. The CDR3 loop spans 14 amino acids. The CDR3 region has the DNA TGTGCCAGCGGGTGGGCGGGACCAGCCGGGGAGCTGTTTTTT. It codes for CASGWAGPAGELFF.